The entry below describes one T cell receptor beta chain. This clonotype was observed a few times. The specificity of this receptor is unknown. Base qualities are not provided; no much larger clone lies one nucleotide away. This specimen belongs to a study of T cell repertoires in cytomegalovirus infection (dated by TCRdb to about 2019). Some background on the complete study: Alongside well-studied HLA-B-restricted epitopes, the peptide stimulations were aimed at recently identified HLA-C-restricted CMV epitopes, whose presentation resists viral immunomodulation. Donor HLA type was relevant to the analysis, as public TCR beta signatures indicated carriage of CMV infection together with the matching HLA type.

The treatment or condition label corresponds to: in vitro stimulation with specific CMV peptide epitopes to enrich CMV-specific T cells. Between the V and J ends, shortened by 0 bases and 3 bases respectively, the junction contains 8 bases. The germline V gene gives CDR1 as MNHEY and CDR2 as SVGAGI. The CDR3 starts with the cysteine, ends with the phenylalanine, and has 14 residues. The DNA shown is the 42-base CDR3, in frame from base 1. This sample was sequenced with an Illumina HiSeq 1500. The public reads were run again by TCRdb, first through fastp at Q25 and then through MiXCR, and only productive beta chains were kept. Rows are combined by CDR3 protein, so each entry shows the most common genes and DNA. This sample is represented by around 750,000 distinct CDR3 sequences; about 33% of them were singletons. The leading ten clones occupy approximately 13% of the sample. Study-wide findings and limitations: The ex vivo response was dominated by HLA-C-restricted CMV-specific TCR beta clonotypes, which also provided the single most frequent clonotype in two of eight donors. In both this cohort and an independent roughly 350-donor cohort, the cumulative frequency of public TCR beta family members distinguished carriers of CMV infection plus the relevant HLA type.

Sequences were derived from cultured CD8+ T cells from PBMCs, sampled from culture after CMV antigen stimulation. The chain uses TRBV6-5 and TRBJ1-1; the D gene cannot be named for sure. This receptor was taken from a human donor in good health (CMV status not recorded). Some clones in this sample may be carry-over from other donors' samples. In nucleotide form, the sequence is TGTGCCAGCAGTTACTCTGGGCAAGACACTGAAGCTTTCTTT. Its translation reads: CASSYSGQDTEAFF.